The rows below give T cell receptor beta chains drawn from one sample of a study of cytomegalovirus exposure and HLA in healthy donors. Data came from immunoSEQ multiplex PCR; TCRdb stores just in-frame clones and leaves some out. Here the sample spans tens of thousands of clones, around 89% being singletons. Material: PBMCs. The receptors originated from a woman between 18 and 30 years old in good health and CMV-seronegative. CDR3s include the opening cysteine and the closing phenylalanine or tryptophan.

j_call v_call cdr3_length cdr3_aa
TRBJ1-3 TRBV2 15 CASSPTAYSGNTIYF
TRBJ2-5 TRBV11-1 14 CASSLVGKGETQYF
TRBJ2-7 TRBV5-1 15 CASSLVGGGSYEQYF
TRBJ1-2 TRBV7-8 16 CASSLVPPPGSYGYTF
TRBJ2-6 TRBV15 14 CATSDSSGANVLTF
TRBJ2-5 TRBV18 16 CASSPRGGGLLETQYF
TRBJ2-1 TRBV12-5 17 CASGLMGGGRAANEQFF
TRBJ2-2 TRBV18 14 CASSPGANTGELFF
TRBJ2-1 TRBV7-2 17 CASSSMGGLPTYNEQFF
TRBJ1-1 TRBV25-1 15 CASSEGGAMVAEAFF
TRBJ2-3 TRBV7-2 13 CASSLDFTDTQYF
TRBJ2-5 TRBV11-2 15 CASSSGAGARETQYF
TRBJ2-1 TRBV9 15 CASSEPDSLHNEQFF
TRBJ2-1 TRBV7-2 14 CASSPQREGGEQFF
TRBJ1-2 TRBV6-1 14 CASSEAQGDYGYTF
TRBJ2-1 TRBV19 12 CASSDRGNEQFF
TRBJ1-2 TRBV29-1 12 CSVEGRGGGYTF
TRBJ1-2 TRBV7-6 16 CASSLAGQGSGYGYTF
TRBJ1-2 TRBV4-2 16 CASSQEVGRANYGYTF
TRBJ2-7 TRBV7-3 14 CASSAGTGAYEQYF
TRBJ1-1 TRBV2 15 CASSPIRAQGAEAFF
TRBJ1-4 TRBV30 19 CAWKLPGQGSPPTNEKLFF
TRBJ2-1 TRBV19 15 CASSTSAGSYNEQFF
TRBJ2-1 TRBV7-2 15 CASSLDSGGYNEQFF
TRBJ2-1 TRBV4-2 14 CASSPPRSRGEQFF
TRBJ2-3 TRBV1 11 CTSSRRTSGHF
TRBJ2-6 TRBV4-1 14 CASSLLTGANVLTF
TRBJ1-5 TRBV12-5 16 CASGLGHRGSDQPQHF
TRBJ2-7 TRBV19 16 CASSIGTSGFSYEQYF
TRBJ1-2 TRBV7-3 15 CASSLTGQGNYGYTF
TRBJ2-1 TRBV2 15 CASIPTSGFYNEQFF
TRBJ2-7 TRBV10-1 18 CASSDRDRLPLPPYEQYF
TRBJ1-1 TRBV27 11 CASSWGREAFF
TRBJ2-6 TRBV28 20 CASSLFDSPPPGSGANVLTF
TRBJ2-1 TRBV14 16 CASSQGRLAGGNEQFF
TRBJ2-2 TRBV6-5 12 CASSSNTGELFF
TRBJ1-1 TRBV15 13 CATSGQVNTEAFF
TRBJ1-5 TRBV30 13 CAWSEGGDQPQHF
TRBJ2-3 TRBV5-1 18 CASSLAFISGGAPDTQYF
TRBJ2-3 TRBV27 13 CASSSGGEDTQYF
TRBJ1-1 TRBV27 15 CASSPRRQGGDEAFF
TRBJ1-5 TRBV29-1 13 CSVGTGGNQPQHF
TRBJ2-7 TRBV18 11 CASSGSGEQYF
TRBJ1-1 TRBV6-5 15 CASSLFKGQRIEAFF
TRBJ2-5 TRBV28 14 CASSSRSQQETQYF
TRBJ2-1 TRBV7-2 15 CASSRQSRGYNEQFF